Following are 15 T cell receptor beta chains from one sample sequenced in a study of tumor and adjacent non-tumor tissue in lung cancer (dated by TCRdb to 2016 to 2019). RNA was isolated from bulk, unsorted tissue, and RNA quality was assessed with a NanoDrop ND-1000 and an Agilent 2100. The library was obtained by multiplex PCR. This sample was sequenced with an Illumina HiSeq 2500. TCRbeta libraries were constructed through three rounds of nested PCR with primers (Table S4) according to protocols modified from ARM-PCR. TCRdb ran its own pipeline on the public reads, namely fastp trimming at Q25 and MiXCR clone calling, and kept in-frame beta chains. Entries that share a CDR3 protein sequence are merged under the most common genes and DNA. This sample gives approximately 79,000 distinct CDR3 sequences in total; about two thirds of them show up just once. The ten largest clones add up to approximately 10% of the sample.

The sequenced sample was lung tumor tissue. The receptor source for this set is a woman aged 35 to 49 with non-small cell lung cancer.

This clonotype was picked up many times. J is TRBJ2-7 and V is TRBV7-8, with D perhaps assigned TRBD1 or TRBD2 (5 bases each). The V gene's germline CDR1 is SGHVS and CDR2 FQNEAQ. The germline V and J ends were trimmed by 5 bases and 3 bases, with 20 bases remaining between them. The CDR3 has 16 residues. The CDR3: CASSPQQKRGVYEQYF. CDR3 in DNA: TGTGCCAGCAGCCCCCAGCAGAAGCGAGGGGTCTACGAGCAGTACTTC.

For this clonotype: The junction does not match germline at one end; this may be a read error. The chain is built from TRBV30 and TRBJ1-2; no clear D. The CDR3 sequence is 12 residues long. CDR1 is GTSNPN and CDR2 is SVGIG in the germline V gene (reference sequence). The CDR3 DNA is TGTGCCTCGAGTGTATGGGACTATGGCTACACCTTC. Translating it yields CASSVWDYGYTF.

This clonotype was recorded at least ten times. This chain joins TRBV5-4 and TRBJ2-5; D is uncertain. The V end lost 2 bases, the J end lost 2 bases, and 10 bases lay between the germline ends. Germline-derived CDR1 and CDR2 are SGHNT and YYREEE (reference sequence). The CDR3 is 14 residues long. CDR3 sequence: CASSLQSSQETQYF. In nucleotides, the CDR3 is TGTGCCAGCAGCTTACAGAGTTCTCAAGAGACCCAGTACTTC. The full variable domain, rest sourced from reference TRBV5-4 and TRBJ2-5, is ETGVTQSPTHLIKTRGQQVTLRCSSQSGHNTVSWYQQALGQGPQFIFQYYREEENGRGNFPPRFSGLQFPNYSSELNVNALELDDSALYLCASSLQSSQETQYFGPGTRLLVL.

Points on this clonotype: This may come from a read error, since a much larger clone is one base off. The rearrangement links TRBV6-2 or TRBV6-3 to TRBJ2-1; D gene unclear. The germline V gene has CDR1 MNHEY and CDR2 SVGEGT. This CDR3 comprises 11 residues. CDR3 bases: TGTGCCAGCAGTTGGTTGAATGAGCAGCTCTTC. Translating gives CASSWLNEQLF.

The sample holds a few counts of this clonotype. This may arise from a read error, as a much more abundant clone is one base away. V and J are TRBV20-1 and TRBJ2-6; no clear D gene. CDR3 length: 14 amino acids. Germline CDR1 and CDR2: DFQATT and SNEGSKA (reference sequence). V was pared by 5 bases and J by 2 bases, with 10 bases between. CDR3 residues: CSAVHITGANVLTF. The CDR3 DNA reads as TGCAGTGCTGTACACATCACTGGGGCCAACGTCCTGACTTTC.

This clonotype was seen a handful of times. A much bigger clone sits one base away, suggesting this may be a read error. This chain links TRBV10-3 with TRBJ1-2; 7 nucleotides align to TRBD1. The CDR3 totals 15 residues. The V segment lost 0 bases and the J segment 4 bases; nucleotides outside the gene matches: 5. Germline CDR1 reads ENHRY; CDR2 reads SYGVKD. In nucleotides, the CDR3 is TGTGCCATCAGTGAGTCGGTGCCAGGGGGCTATGGCTACACCTTC. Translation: CAISESVPGGYGYTF.

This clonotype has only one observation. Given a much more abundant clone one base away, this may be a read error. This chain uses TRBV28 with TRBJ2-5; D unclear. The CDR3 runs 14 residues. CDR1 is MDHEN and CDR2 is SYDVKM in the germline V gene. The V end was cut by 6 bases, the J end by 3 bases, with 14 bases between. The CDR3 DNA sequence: TGTGCCAGCAGACACAGTCAGACAAAAGAGACCCAGTACTTC. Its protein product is CASRHSQTKETQYF. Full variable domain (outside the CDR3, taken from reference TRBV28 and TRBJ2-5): DVKVTQSSRYLVKRTGEKVFLECVQDMDHENMFWYRQDPGLGLRLIYFSYDVKMKEKGDIPEGYSVSREKKERFSLILESASTNQTSMYLCASRHSQTKETQYFGPGTRLLVL.

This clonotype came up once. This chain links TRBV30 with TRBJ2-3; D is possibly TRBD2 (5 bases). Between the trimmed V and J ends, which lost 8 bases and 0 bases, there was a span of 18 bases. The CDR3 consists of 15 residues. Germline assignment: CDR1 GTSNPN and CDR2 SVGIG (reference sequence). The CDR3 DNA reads TGTGCCCGGTGTCGCCCGAGGGAGAGCACAGATACGCAGTATTTT. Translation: CARCRPRESTDTQYF.

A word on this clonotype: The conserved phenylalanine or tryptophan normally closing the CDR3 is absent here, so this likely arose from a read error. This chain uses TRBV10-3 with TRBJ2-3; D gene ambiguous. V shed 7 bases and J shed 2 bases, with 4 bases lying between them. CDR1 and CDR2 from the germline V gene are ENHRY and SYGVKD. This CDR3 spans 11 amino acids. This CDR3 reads CAITSTDTQYL. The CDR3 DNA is TGTGCCATCACCTCCACAGATACGCAGTATTTG.

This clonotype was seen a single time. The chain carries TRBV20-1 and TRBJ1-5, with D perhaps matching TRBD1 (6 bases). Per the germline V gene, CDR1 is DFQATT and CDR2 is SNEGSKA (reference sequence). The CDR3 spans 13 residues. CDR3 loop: CRVRARGGGPQHF. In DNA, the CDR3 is TGCAGAGTTAGAGCCCGTGGGGGGGGCCCCCAGCATTTT.

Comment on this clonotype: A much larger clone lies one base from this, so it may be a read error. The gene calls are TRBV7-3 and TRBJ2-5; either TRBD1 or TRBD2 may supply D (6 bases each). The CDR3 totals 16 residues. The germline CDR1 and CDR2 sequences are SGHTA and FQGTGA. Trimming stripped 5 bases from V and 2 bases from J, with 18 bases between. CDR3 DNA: TGTGCCAGCAGCCCCAGACTAGAGGGGGGTCAAGAGACCCAGTACTTC. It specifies CASSPRLEGGQETQYF.

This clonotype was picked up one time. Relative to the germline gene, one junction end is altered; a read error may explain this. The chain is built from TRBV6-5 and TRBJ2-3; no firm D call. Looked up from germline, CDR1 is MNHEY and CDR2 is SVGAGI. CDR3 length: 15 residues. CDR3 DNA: TGTGCCAGCAGTTACTCCCAAACAGTGGCAGATAGGCAGTATTTT. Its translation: CASSYSQTVADRQYF.

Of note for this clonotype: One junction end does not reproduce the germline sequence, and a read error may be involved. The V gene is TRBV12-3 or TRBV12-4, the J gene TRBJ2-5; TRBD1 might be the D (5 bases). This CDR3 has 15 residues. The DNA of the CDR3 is TGTACCAGTAGTTTTCCCCAGGGAAGTCGAGAGACCCAGTACTTC. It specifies CTSSFPQGSRETQYF.

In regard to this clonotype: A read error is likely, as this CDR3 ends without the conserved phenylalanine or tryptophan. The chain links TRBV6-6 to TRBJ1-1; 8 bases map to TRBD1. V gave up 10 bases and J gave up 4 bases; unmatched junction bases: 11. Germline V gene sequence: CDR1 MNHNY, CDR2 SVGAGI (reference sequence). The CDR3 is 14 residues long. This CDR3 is CAIGSGGAGTEAFL. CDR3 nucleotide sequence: TGTGCCATTGGATCAGGGGGCGCGGGCACTGAAGCTTTCCTT.

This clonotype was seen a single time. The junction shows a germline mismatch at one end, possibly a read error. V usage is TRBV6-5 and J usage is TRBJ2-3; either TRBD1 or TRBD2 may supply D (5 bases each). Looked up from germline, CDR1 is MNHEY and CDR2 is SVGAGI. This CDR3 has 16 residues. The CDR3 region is CVSSYRSARGIDTQYF. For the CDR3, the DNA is TGTGTCAGCAGTTACCGAAGCGCTCGGGGCATAGATACGCAGTATTTT.